This section outlines one TCR beta chain sequence together with its context. This clone was recorded only once. There is no known antigen for this receptor. No base quality values were provided; no much bigger clone lies one nucleotide off. TCRbeta CDR3 regions were amplified from genomic DNA by means of the immunoSEQ Assay, a bias-controlled multiplex PCR. Regarding the original processing steps: Nucleated cell counts per sample were estimated from amplification of reference gene primers within the assay. Sequence reads were collapsed and filtered to measure the absolute abundance of every unique TCRbeta CDR3 rearrangement. Productive Simpson clonality was computed per sample as the square root of Simpson's diversity index over productive rearrangements. TCRdb obtained this table from immuneACCESS and retained in-frame rearrangements with V and J assigned. These tables miss some clones; where compared with another copy, unresolved V genes account for less than half of the shortfall, and the remainder is unexplained. V, J and clone size are taken as reported in that table, and D and trimming were inferred from the DNA itself. The sample contains 45,000 to 60,000 clones, roughly 90% of them found a single time. 3% to 3.5% of the sample is taken by the ten largest.

The germline ends are 17 bases apart after V is trimmed by 1 base and J by 10 bases. From the cysteine up to the phenylalanine, the CDR3 has a length of 15 residues. Just the 45-base CDR3 DNA is kept, in frame starting at base 1. CDR1 SGHTA and CDR2 FQGNSA were looked up in the germline V gene. These data originate in a study of blood T cell repertoires in COVID-19 (TCRdb year 2020). For the wider study: Collaborator samples came from the United States, Italy and Spain and covered acute and convalescent phases of COVID-19. Deeply sampled blood TCRbeta repertoires from subjects exposed to, actively infected with, or recovered from COVID-19 were included in the dataset. HLA class I and class II types, where available, came from metadata supplied by the sample provider rather than from assay-based typing. The prospective study material was composed of cDNA or gDNA derived from T cells, B-cell-depleted T cells, or PBMCs. Sample metadata almost always included a de-identified subject ID, COVID-19 status, age in years and sex. The repertoires were released in a freely available public database intended as a resource for research on the immune response to SARS-CoV-2. Samples came from the ongoing ImmuneRACE study (first 160 participants) plus 1,254 subjects from 6 global collaborators. General study outcomes and caveats: The quantity of clinical and demographic metadata differed by source and by participant and was supplied without curation.

Whole blood was collected in K2EDTA tubes by collaborating institutions according to the institutions' own protocols. For TCRbeta analysis, collaborators shipped samples as frozen whole blood, isolated PBMCs, or DNA extracted from either of those sample types. The sample consisted of peripheral blood. The chain is assembled from TRBV7-2 and TRBJ2-1; a tentative D call is TRBD2 (5 bases match). The TCR was taken from a man aged 50 or older with active COVID-19. This receptor has the CDR3 CASSLGGVGADEQFF. The DNA sequence follows: TGTGCCAGCAGCTTAGGCGGAGTAGGAGCGGACGAGCAGTTCTTC.